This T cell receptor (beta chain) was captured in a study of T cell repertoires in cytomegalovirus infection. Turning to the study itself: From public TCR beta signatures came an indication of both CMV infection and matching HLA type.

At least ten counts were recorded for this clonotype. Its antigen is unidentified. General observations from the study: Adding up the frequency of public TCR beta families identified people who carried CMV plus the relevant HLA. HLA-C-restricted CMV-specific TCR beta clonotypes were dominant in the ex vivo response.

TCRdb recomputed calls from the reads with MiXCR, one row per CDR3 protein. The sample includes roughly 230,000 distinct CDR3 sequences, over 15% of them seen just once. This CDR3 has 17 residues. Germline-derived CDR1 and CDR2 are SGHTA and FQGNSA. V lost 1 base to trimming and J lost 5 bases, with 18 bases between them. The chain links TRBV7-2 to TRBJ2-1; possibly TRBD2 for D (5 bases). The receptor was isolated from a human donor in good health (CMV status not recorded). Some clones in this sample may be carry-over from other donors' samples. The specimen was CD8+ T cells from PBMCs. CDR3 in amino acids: CASSLGPAALRDNEQFF. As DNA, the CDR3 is TGTGCCAGCAGCTTAGGCCCAGCGGCTCTGAGAGACAATGAGCAGTTCTTC.